A single sample gave rise to the 21 T cell receptor beta chains below, sequenced in a study of prognosis after radiotherapy for stage I lung cancer. It was by two-round multiplex PCR that TCR beta CDR3 was amplified from genomic DNA. Primers (each specific to one TRBV or TRBJ gene) were used in first-round PCR. Each CDR3 protein is one row after TCRdb ran MiXCR on the multiplex PCR reads. The table has approximately 30,000 distinct CDR3 sequences, less than 35% seen once; the top ten hold 25% to 35%. The sample consisted of PBMCs, taken before or after stereotactic body radiation therapy (not recorded which). Every receptor here comes from a donor of 50 years or more with non-small cell lung cancer.

This clonotype was counted at least ten times. This chain uses TRBV6-1 with TRBJ1-1; TRBD1 matches 7 bases. The CDR3 runs to 15 residues. From germline, CDR1 is MNHNS and CDR2 SASEGT. Trimming removed 7 bases from V and 1 base from J; junction bases left unmatched: 9. CDR3 in DNA: TGTGCCAGCACAGGGGGGTTGGCTCGGAACACTGAAGCTTTCTTT. It codes for CASTGGLARNTEAFF.

At least ten counts were recorded for this clonotype. The chain is built from TRBV7-9 and TRBJ2-1; possibly TRBD2 for D (6 bases). Germline CDR1 is SEHNR and CDR2 is FQNEAQ (reference sequence). The V end was cut by 6 bases, the J end by 6 bases, with 12 bases between. The CDR3 loop spans 13 amino acids. DNA for the CDR3: TGTGCCAGCAGGGTGAGTAGCGGCAATGAGCAGTTCTTC. Residues: CASRVSSGNEQFF.

This clonotype occurred a few times. Germline and junction disagree at one end, which may indicate a read error. The chain links TRBV11-2 to TRBJ1-1; the D gene is possibly TRBD1 (5 bases). CDR1 and CDR2 from the germline V gene are SGHAT and FQNNGV. The CDR3 is 14 amino acids. CDR3 sequence reads: CASSWGQSNSEAFF. CDR3 in DNA: TGTGCCAGCAGCTGGGGCCAATCGAACTCTGAAGCTTTCTTT.

At least ten counts were recorded for this clonotype. V usage is TRBV5-1 and J usage is TRBJ2-7, with 9 bases aligning to TRBD2. The CDR3 is 14 residues long. In germline, CDR1 is SGHRS, CDR2 YFSETQ. V shed 4 bases, J shed 7 bases, and the junction held 9 bases outside the gene matches. The CDR3 spells CASSEGREGWEQYF. DNA for the CDR3: TGCGCCAGCAGCGAGGGGCGGGAGGGCTGGGAGCAGTACTTC.

V usage is TRBV6-1 and J usage is TRBJ2-7; TRBD1 aligns across 12 bases. V lost 3 bases and J lost 4; bases outside the gene matches: 7. CDR3 length: 16 amino acids. Per germline, CDR1 MNHNS and CDR2 SASEGT. DNA for the CDR3: TGTGCCAGCAGTGATACCGGGACAGGGGGCGGGTACGAGCAGTACTTC. Translation: CASSDTGTGGGYEQYF.

This clonotype was observed many times. At one end the junction does not follow the germline gene, possibly because of a read error. This chain connects TRBV7-8 to TRBJ2-1; 8 bases map to TRBD1. Germline-derived CDR1 and CDR2 are SGHVS and FQNEAQ. This CDR3 has 12 amino acids. CDR3 nucleotides: TGTGCCAGCAGCTTAGGGGACAGGTCCCTTGGCTTC. Its translation: CASSLGDRSLGF.

This clonotype has only one observation. With a far larger clone one base away, a read error is the likely cause. The V call is TRBV12-3 or TRBV12-4, the J call TRBJ2-6, with 7 bases fitting TRBD2. The V and J ends lost 6 bases and 2 bases, in that order; junction bases with no gene match: 1. The CDR3 is 14 residues long. Here the CDR3 reads CASRGGAGANVLTF. CDR3 DNA: TGTGCCAGCAGGGGGGGGGCTGGGGCCAACGTCCTGACTTTC.

In the case of this clonotype: It may be a read error: a sequence one base away is much more abundant. This rearrangement joins TRBV28 to TRBJ1-5, with no clear D. Per the germline V gene, CDR1 is MDHEN and CDR2 is SYDVKM. The length of the CDR3 is 14 residues. V shed 0 bases and J shed 6 bases, with 9 bases lying between them. The CDR3, as DNA: TGTGCCAGCAGTTTATGGGTCGTCACTCAGCCCCAGCATTTT. Translation gives CASSLWVVTQPQHF.

At least ten counts were recorded for this clonotype. This chain uses TRBV14 with TRBJ2-3; 11 bases map to TRBD2. The CDR3 extends over 16 amino acids. Germline-derived CDR1 and CDR2 are SGHDN and FVKESK. V shed 5 bases, J shed 2 bases, and the junction held 6 bases outside the gene matches. This CDR3 reads CASSERLAGYTDTQYF. CDR3 sequence (DNA): TGTGCCAGCAGCGAAAGACTAGCGGGATACACAGATACGCAGTATTTT. The full variable domain, its missing parts supplied by reference TRBV14 and TRBJ2-3, is EAGVTQFPSHSVIEKGQTVTLRCDPISGHDNLYWYRRVMGKEIKFLLHFVKESKQDESGMPNNRFLAERTGGTYSTLKVQPAELEDSGVYFCASSERLAGYTDTQYFGPGTRLTVL.

In its sample, this clonotype was seen many times. The chain combines TRBV24-1 with TRBJ2-7, with TRBD2 matching over 7 bases. Germline V CDR1 and CDR2: KGHDR, SFDVKD. This CDR3 is 13 amino acids long. The V gene end was trimmed by 9 bases and the J gene end by 7 bases; junction bases not matched to a gene: 11. CDR3 in DNA: TGTGCCACCTCCGGCGCGGGAGAACAAGAGCAGTACTTC. As protein: CATSGAGEQEQYF.

V is TRBV18 and J is TRBJ2-7; no firm D call. CDR3 size: 15 residues. Per germline, CDR1 KGHSH and CDR2 LQKENI. Trimming removed 3 bases at V and 3 bases at J, with 15 bases between. The CDR3 protein is CASSPRQSSYYEQYF. For the CDR3, the DNA is TGTGCCAGCTCACCGAGGCAGTCGTCCTACTACGAGCAGTACTTC.

The chain links TRBV20-1 to TRBJ1-3; D unresolved. Trimming stripped 0 bases from V and 3 bases from J, with 12 bases between. The CDR3 sequence is 15 residues long. The germline CDR1 and CDR2 sequences are DFQATT and SNEGSKA (reference sequence). The CDR3 DNA sequence: TGCAGTGCTAGAGATGATTCGTCAGGTGGAAACACCATATATTTT. Translation: CSARDDSSGGNTIYF.

V gene TRBV6-1 combines with J gene TRBJ1-6; D not resolved. This CDR3 is 18 amino acids long. The germline gives CDR1 MNHNS, CDR2 SASEGT. V was cut by 6 bases and J by 0 bases, with 18 bases left in between. CDR3 amino acids: CASSVAKAGSSYNSPLHF. As DNA, the CDR3 is TGTGCCAGCAGCGTTGCCAAGGCAGGCAGCTCCTATAATTCACCCCTCCACTTT.

The V gene is TRBV6-1, the J gene TRBJ2-1; D is possibly TRBD2 (6 bases). Germline CDR1 and CDR2: MNHNS and SASEGT. The length of the CDR3 is 13 residues. The V gene lost 9 bases and the J gene lost 14 bases, with 23 bases spanning the gap. CDR3 sequence reads: CARSRPPDRGKFF. The CDR3 region has the DNA TGTGCCAGAAGCAGACCCCCGGACCGCGGGAAGTTCTTC.

This clonotype has at least ten counts. This rearrangement joins TRBV6-5 to TRBJ1-6; no clear D. Germline V gene lookup returns CDR1 MNHEY and CDR2 SVGAGI. The CDR3 extends over 14 amino acids. V was trimmed by 2 bases and J by 7 bases, leaving 9 bases between them. The CDR3 sequence is CASSYRGWNSPLHF. In nucleotides, the CDR3 is TGTGCCAGCAGTTACAGAGGATGGAATTCACCCCTCCACTTT.

This clonotype has a count of ten or more. The V and J genes are TRBV29-1 and TRBJ2-7, with TRBD1 identical over 9 bases. V lost 4 bases to trimming and J lost 7 bases; unmatched junction nucleotides: 8. This CDR3 is built from 13 residues. Germline loops: CDR1 SQVTM, CDR2 ANQGSEA. Here the CDR3 reads CSVGWDRVSEQYF. Written as DNA, the CDR3 is TGCAGCGTTGGTTGGGACAGGGTGAGTGAGCAGTACTTC.

The chain uses TRBV20-1 and TRBJ1-6; D uncertain. The CDR3 is 12 amino acids. V lost 7 bases and J 9 bases, leaving 13 bases between the germline ends. The germline V gene has CDR1 DFQATT and CDR2 SNEGSKA (reference sequence). The CDR3 region is CSVHPGSSPLHF. DNA of the CDR3: TGCAGTGTCCACCCTGGGAGTTCACCCCTCCACTTT.

The rearrangement uses TRBV5-5 and TRBJ2-2, with D possibly matching TRBD1 (6 bases). The CDR3 is 13 residues long. Trimming stripped 2 bases from V and 6 bases from J, with 8 bases between. The germline CDR1 and CDR2 sequences are SGHKS and YYEKEE (reference sequence). CDR3 sequence (DNA): TGTGCCAGCAGCTTACAGGGTCCCGGGGAGCTGTTTTTT. Translated: CASSLQGPGELFF.

This clonotype was detected many times. The rearrangement uses TRBV7-3 and TRBJ2-1; 8 positions agree with TRBD1. The V gene's germline CDR1 is SGHTA and CDR2 FQGTGA. V lost 5 bases to trimming and J lost 8 bases; unmatched junction nucleotides: 2. CDR3 size: 12 residues. Written as DNA, the CDR3 is TGTGCCAGCAGCAAACAGGGGGATGAGCAGTTCTTC. The encoded protein is CASSKQGDEQFF.

Points on this clonotype: A much larger clone lies one base from this, so it may be a read error. This sequence joins TRBV20-1 and TRBJ2-5; the match to TRBD2 covers 7 bases. V was pared by 4 bases and J by 3 bases, with 5 bases of the junction left unmatched. The CDR3 contains 13 residues. Germline V gives CDR1 DFQATT, CDR2 SNEGSKA (reference sequence). CDR3 in DNA: TGCAGTGCTATTTCGGGGGGAAAAGAGACCCAGTACTTC. Translated, it gives CSAISGGKETQYF.

This clonotype has ten or more counts. The V and J genes are TRBV24-1 and TRBJ2-2; 16 bases are a match to TRBD2. Germline V gene sequence: CDR1 KGHDR, CDR2 SFDVKD. Trimming removed 3 bases from V and 3 bases from J; junction bases left unmatched: 12. The length of the CDR3 is 21 residues. The CDR3, as DNA: TGTGCCACCAGTGATCCCGTCCGAGGGACTAGCGGGAGGGCCCACACCGGGGAGCTGTTTTTT. Translating gives CATSDPVRGTSGRAHTGELFF.